This T cell receptor beta chain derives from a study of monozygotic twins with inflammatory bowel disease. Whole-study findings and limits: Concordant and discordant twins showed no difference in repertoire similarity, possibly from limited power.

On this clonotype: The antigen remains undetermined.

The input for each TCR library was around 3.5 ug of total RNA. Both TCRalpha and TCRbeta cDNA were subjected to two nested PCRs lasting roughly 15 and 9 cycles. Using the 5' RACE reads, TCRdb records one entry per CDR3 protein without DNA. The record lists about 160,000 distinct CDR3 sequences, of which the ten most abundant hold roughly 2.6%. The sequencing sample was made of blood. This clonotype originated in a human donor with ulcerative colitis or Crohn's disease, or a healthy co-twin of an affected twin (not recorded which).

CDR3 loop: CASSQVGRVQETQYF. The rearrangement links TRBV4-3 to TRBJ2-5; with no DNA, the TCRdb D assignment of TRBD2 cannot be verified. The CDR3 contains 15 residues. The germline CDR1 and CDR2 sequences are LGHNA and YSLEER.